The clone carrying this T cell receptor beta chain has a single count. These data come from a study of blood T cell repertoires in COVID-19. Study-wide context: Collection of acute and convalescent COVID-19 samples took place in the United States, Italy and Spain. PBMCs, B-cell-depleted T cells, or T cells provided the cDNA or gDNA that made up the material.

V was clipped by 1 base and J by 5 bases, with 12 bases between them. Germline V gene sequence: CDR1 KGHSH, CDR2 LQKENI. The CDR3 consists of 15 residues. Study processing details: Amplification from reference gene primers served as the basis for estimated nucleated cell counts. Sequenced by immunoSEQ multiplex PCR; TCRdb stores in-frame clones only, minus some. D and trimming come from the DNA, and the V and J calls and clone size come from that table. Of roughly 120,000 clones detected, 82% appear once; the ten largest clones hold roughly 7.7%. The sample was peripheral blood. This clonotype was obtained from a man between 65 and 79 years old with acute or convalescent COVID-19. The V call is TRBV18, the J call TRBJ2-1; TRBD2 is a possible D gene (7 bases). The CDR3 protein is CASSPRGGADNEQFF. The CDR3 DNA is TGTGCCAGCTCACCACGGGGGGGCGCCGACAATGAGCAGTTCTTC.